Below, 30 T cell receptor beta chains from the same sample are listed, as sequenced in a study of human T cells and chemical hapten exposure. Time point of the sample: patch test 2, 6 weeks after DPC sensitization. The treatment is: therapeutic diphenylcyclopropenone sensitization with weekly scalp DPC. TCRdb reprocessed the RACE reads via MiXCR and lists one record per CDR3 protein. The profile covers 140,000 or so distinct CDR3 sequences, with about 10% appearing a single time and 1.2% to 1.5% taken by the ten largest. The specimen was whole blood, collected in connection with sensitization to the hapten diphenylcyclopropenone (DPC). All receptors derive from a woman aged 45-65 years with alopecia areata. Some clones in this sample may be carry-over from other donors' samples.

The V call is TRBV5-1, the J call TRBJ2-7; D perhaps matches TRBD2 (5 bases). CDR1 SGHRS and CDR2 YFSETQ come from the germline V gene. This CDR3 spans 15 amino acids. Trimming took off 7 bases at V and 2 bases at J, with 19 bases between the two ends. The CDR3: CASGPAGGWAYEQYF. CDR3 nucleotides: TGCGCCAGCGGCCCCGCGGGCGGGTGGGCCTACGAGCAGTACTTC.

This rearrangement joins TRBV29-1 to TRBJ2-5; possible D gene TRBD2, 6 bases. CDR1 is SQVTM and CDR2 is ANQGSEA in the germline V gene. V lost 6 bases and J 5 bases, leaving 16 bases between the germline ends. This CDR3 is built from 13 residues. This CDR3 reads CSVAGTLLETQYF. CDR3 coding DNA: TGCAGCGTGGCCGGGACTCTTTTGGAGACCCAGTACTTC.

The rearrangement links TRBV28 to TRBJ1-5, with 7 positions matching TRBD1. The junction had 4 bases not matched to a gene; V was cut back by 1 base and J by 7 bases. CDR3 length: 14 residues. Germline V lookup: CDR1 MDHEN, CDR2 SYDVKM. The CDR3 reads CASSLLKGAQPQHF. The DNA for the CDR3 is TGTGCCAGCAGTTTATTAAAGGGGGCCCAGCCCCAGCATTTT.

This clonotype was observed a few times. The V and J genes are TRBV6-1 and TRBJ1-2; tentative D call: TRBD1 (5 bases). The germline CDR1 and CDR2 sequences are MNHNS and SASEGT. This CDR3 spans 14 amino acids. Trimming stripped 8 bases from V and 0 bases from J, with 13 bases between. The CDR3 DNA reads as TGTGCCAGCTCCCGGGACCCTGCTAACTATGGCTACACCTTC. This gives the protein CASSRDPANYGYTF.

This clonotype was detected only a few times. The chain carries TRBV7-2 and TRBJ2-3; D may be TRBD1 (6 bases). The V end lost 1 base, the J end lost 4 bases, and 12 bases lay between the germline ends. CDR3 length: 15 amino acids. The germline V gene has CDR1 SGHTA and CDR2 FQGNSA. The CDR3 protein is CASSLGQPGADTQYF. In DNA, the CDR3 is TGTGCCAGCAGCTTAGGTCAGCCAGGGGCAGATACGCAGTATTTT.

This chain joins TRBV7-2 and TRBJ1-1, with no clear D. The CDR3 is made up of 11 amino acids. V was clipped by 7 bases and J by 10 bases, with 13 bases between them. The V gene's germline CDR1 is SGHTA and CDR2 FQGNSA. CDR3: CASIKDRGAFF. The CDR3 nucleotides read TGTGCCAGCATCAAGGACCGTGGAGCTTTCTTT. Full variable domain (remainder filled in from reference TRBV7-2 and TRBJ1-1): GAGVSQSPSNKVTEKGKDVELRCDPISGHTALYWYRQSLGQGLEFLIYFQGNSAPDKSGLPSDRFSAERTGGSVSTLTIQRTQQEDSAVYLCASIKDRGAFFGQGTRLTVV.

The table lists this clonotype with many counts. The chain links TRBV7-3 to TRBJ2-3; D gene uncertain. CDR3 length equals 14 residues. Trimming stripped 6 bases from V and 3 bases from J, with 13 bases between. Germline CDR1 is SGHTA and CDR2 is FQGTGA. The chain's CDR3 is CASSSSGQTDTQYF. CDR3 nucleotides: TGTGCCAGCAGTTCCTCGGGCCAAACAGATACGCAGTATTTT.

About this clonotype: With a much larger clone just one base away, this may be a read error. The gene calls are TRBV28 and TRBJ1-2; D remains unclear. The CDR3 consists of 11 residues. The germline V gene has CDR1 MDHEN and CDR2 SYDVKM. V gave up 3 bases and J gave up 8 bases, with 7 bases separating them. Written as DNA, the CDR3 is TGTGCCAGCAGTTTGGCAGGAGGCTACACCTTC. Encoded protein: CASSLAGGYTF.

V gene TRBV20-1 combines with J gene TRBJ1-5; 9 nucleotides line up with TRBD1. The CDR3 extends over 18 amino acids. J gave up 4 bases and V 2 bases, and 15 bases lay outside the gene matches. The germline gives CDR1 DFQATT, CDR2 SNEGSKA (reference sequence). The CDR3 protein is CSARTNRGRSRSNQPQHF. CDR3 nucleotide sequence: TGCAGTGCTAGAACCAACAGGGGGCGATCAAGAAGTAATCAGCCCCAGCATTTT.

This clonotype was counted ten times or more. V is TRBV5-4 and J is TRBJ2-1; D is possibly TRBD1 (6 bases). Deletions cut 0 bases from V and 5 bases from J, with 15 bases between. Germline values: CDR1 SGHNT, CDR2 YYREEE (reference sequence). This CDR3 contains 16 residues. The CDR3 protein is CASSLDRAILNNEQFF. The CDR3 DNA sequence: TGTGCCAGCAGCTTGGACAGGGCAATACTAAACAATGAGCAGTTCTTC.

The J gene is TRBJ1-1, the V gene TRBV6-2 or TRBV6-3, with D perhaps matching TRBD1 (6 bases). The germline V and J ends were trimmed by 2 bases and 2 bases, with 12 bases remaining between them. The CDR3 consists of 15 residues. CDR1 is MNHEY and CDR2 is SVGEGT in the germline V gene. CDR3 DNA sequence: TGTGCCAGCAGTTACCCCGGACAGACAAACACTGAAGCTTTCTTT. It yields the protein CASSYPGQTNTEAFF.

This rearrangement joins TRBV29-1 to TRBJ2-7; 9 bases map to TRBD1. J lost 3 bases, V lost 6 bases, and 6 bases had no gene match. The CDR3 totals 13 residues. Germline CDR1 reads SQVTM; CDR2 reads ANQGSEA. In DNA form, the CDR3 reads TGCAGCGTCGGGACAGGGTTGGGCTACGAGCAGTACTTC. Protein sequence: CSVGTGLGYEQYF.

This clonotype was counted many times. The CDR3 bases are TGTGCCAGCAGCTCAGGACCCGGGAGCACAGAGACCCAGTACTTC. Its protein is CASSSGPGSTETQYF. The chain links TRBV7-6 to TRBJ2-5; possible D gene TRBD2, 6 bases. The germline CDR1 and CDR2 sequences are SGHVS and FNYEAQ. Trimming cost V 4 bases and J 4 bases, with 16 bases left between them. The CDR3 spans 15 residues.

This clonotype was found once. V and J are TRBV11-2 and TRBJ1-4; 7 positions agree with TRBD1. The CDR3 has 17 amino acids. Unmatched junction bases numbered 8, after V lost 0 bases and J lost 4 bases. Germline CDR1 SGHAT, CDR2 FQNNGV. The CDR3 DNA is TGTGCCAGCAGCTTAGATCCGACAGGGCACTATAATGAAAAACTGTTTTTT. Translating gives CASSLDPTGHYNEKLFF.

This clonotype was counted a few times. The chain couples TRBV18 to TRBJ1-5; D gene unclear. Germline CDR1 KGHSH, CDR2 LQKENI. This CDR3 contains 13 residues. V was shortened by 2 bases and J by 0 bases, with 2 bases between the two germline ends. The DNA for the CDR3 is TGTGCCAGCTCACCAAGTAGCAATCAGCCCCAGCATTTT. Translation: CASSPSSNQPQHF.

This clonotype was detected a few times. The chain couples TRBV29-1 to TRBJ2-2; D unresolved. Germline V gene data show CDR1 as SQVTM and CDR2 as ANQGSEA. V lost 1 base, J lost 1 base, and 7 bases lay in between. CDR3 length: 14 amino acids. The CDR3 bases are TGCAGCGTTGAAGCGTGGCGGAACACCGGGGAGCTGTTTTTT. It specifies CSVEAWRNTGELFF.

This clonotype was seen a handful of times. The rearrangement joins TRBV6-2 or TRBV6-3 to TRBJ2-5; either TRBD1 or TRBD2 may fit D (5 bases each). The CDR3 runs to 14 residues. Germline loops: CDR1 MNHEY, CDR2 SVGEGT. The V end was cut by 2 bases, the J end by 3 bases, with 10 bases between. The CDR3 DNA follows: TGTGCCAGCAGTTACCTGAGGGGCGAAGAGACCCAGTACTTC. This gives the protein CASSYLRGEETQYF.

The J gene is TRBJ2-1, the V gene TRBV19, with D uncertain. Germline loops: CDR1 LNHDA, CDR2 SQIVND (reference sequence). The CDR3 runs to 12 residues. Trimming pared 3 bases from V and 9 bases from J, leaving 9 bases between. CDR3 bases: TGTGCCAGTAGTATGGCTGTGGGTGAGCAGTTCTTC. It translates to CASSMAVGEQFF.

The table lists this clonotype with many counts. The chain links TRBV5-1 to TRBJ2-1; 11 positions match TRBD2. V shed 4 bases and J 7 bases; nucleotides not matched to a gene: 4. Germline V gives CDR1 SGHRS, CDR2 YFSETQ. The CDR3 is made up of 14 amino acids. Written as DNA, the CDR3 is TGCGCCAGCAGCCCGGGACTAGCGGAAAATGAGCAGTTCTTC. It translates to CASSPGLAENEQFF.

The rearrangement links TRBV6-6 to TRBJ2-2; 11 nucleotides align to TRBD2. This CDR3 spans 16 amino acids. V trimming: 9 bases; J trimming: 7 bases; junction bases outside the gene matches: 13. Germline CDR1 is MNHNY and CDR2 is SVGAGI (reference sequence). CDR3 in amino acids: CASNMGETSGIGELFF. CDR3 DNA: TGTGCCAGTAATATGGGCGAGACTAGCGGGATCGGGGAGCTGTTTTTT.

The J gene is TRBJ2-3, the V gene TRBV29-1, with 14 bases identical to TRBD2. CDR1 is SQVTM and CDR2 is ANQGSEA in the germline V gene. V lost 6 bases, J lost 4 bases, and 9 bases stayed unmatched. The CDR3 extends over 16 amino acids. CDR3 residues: CSVLGTSGRGADTQYF. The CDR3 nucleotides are TGCAGCGTACTCGGGACTAGCGGGAGAGGTGCAGATACGCAGTATTTT.

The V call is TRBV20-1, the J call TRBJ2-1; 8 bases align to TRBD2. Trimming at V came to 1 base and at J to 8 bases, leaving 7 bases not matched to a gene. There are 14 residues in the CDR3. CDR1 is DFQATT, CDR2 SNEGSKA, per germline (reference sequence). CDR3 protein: CSARGTTSVHEQFF. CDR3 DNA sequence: TGCAGTGCTAGAGGCACGACTAGCGTGCATGAGCAGTTCTTC.

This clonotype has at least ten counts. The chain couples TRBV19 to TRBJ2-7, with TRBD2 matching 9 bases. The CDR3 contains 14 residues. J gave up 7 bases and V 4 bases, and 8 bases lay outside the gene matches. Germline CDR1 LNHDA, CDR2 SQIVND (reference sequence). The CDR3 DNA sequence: TGTGCCAGTAGTAGACTAGCGGACCAGTGGGAGCAGTACTTC. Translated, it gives CASSRLADQWEQYF.

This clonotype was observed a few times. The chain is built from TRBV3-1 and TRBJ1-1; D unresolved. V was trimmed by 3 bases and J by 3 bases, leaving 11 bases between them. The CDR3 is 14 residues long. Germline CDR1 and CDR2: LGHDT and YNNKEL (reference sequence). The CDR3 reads CASSHPGRYTEAFF. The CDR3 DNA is TGTGCCAGCAGCCACCCTGGGCGATACACTGAAGCTTTCTTT.

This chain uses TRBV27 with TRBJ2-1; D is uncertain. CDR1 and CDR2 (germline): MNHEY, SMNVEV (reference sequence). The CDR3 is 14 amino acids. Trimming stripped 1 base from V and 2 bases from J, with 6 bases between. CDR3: CASSLFITYNEQFF. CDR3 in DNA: TGTGCCAGCAGTTTATTCATCACCTACAATGAGCAGTTCTTC.

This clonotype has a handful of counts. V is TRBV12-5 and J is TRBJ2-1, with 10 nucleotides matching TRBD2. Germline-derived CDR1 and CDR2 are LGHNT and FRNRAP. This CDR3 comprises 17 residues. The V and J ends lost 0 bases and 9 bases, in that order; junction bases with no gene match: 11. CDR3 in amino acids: CASGLVQASGRRSEQFF. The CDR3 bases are TGTGCTAGTGGTTTGGTACAGGCTAGCGGGAGAAGGAGTGAGCAGTTCTTC. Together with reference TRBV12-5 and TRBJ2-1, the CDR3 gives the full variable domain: DARVTQTPRHKVTEMGQEVTMRCQPILGHNTVFWYRQTMMQGLELLAYFRNRAPLDDSGMPKDRFSAEMPDATLATLKIQPSEPRDSAVYFCASGLVQASGRRSEQFFGPGTRLTVL.

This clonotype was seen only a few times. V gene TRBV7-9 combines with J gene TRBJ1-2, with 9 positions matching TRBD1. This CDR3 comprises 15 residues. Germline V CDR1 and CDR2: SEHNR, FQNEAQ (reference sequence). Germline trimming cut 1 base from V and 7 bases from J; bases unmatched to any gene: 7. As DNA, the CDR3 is TGTGCCAGCAGCTTAGAACGGACAGGGGCGGCTGGCTACACCTTC. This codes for CASSLERTGAAGYTF.

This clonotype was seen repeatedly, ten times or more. CDR3 in amino acids: CASSEGGTRGYF. DNA for the CDR3: TGTGCCAGCAGTGAAGGGGGGACTAGGGGGTATTTT. The chain joins TRBV6-1 to TRBJ2-3, with 8 bases identical to TRBD2. Germline trimming cut 1 base from V and 14 bases from J; bases unmatched to any gene: 5. The CDR3 totals 12 residues. The germline CDR1 and CDR2 sequences are MNHNS and SASEGT.

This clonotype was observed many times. The CDR3 coding sequence is TGTGCCAGCAGCTTGGGACTAGCGGGAGGGAATGAGCAGTTCTTC. Its protein is CASSLGLAGGNEQFF. V and J are TRBV7-2 and TRBJ2-1; 16 nucleotides line up with TRBD2. CDR1 is SGHTA and CDR2 is FQGNSA in the germline V gene. This CDR3 spans 15 amino acids. After removal of 3 bases from V and 7 bases from J, the junction contained 0 bases not matched to a gene.

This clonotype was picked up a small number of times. The CDR3, as DNA: TGTGCCAGCTCTTACGTGGGAGGAAGAGAGACCCAGTACTTC. Its protein product is CASSYVGGRETQYF. The rearrangement joins TRBV6-6 to TRBJ2-5; the D gene is possibly TRBD2 (6 bases). Germline CDR1 is MNHNY and CDR2 is SVGAGI (reference sequence). The V end lost 8 bases, the J end lost 4 bases, and 17 bases lay between the germline ends. The length of the CDR3 is 14 residues.